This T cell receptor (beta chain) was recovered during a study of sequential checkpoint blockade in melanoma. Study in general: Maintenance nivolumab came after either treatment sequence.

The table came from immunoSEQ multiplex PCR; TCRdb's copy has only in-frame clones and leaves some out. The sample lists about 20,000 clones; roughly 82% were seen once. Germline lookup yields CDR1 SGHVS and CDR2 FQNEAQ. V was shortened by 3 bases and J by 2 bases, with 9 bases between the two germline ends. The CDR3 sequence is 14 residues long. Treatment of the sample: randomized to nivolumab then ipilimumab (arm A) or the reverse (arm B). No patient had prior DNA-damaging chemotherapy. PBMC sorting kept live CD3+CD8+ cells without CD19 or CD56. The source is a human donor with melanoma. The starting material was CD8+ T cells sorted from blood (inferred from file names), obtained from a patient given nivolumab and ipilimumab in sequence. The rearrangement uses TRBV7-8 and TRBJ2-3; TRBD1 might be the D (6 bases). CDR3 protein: CASSFGQYTDTQYF. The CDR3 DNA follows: TGTGCCAGCAGCTTTGGACAGTACACAGATACGCAGTATTTT.